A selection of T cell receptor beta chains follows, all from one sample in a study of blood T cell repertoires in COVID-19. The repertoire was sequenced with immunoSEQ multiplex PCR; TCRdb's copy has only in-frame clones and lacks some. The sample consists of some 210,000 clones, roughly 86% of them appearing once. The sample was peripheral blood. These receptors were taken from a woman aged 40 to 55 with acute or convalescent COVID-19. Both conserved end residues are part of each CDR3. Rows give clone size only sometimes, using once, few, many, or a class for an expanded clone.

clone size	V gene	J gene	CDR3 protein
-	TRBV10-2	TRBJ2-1	CASTASRTYNEQFF
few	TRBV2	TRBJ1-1	CASRGANTEAFF
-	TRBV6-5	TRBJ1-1	CASRKKGASSTEAFF
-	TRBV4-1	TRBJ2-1	CASSRETLPSGEQFF
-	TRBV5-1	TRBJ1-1	CASSRTGSGNTEAFF
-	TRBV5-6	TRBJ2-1	CASSLSGMRRGKFF
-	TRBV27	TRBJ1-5	CASSRYRGIGNQPQHF
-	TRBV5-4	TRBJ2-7	CASSLGGHQSSYEQYF
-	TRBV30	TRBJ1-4	CAWSLGGSDEKLFF
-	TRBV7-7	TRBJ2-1	CASSPGNGRQFF
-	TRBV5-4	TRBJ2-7	CASSLAPTMAYEQYF
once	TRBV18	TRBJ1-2	CASSPPGGQVNYGYTF
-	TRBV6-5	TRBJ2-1	CASSQGAGQFF
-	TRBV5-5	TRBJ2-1	CASSLWAVSSYNEQFF
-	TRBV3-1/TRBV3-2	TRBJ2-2	CASSRRQGSGELFF
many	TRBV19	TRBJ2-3	CASSPGQATDTQYF
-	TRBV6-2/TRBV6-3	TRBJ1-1	CASSQDRVTEAFF
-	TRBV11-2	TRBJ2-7	CASSLLTPYEQYF
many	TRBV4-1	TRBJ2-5	CASSQDQVVETQYF
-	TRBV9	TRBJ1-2	CASSVEEYGYTF
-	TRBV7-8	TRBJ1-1	CASSLAPWGGTNTEAFF
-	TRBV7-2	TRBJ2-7	CASSRDPSYEQYF
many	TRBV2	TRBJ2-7	CASSLYRGGPYEQYF
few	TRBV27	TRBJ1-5	CASSWDSPNQPQHF
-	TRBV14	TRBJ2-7	CASSLDSSYEQYF